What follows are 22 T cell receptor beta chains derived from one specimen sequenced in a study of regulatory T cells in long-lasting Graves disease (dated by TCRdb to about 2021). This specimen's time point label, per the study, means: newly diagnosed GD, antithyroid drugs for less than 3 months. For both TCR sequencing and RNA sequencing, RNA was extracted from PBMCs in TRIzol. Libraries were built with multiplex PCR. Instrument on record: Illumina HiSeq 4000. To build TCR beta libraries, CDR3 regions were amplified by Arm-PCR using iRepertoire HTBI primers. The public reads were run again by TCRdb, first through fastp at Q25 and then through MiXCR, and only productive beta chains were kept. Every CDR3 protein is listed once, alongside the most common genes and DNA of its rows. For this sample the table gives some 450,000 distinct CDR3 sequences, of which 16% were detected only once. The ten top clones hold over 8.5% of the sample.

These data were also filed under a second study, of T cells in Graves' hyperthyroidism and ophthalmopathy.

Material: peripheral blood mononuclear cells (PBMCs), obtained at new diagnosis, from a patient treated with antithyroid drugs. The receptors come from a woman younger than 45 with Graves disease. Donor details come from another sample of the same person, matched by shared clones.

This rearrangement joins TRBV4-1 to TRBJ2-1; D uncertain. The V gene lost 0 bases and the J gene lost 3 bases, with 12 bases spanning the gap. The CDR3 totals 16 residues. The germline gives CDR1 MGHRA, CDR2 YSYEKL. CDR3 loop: CASSQESGYYYNEQFF. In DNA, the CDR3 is TGCGCCAGCAGCCAAGAAAGTGGTTACTACTACAATGAGCAGTTCTTC.

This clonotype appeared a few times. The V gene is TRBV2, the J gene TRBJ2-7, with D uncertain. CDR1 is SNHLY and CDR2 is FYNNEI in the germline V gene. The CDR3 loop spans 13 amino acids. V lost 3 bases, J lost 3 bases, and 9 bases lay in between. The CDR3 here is CASSDPMDYEQYF. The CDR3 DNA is TGTGCCAGCAGTGACCCTATGGACTACGAGCAGTACTTC.

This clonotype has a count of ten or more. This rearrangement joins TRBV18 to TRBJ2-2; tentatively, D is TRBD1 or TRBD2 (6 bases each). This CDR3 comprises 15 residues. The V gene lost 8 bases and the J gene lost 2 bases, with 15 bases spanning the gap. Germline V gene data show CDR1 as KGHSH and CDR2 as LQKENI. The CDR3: CASTGGQSNTGELFF. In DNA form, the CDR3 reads TGTGCCAGCACCGGGGGACAATCAAACACCGGGGAGCTGTTTTTT.

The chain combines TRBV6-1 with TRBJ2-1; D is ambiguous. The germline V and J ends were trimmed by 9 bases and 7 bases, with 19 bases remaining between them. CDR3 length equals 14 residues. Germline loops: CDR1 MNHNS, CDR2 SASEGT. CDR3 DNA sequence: TGTGCCAGTGGGGTGACCCCCGTTTGGAATGAGCAGTTCTTC. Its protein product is CASGVTPVWNEQFF.

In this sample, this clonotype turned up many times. The CDR3 is CASALTGTGSRETQYF. In DNA, the CDR3 is TGTGCCAGCGCTCTCACAGGCACAGGGTCTAGGGAGACCCAGTACTTC. V gene TRBV12-3 or TRBV12-4 combines with J gene TRBJ2-5; D perhaps matches TRBD1 (6 bases). V was shortened by 8 bases and J by 5 bases, with 24 bases between the two germline ends. The length of the CDR3 is 16 residues.

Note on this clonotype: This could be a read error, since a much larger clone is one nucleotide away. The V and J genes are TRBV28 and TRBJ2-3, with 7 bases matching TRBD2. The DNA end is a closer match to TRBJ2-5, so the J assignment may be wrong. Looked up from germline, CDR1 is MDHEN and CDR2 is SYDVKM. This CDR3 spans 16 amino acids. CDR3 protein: CASSLWLAVDRETQYF. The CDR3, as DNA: TGTGCCAGCAGTTTATGGCTAGCGGTAGATCGGGAGACCCAGTACTTC.

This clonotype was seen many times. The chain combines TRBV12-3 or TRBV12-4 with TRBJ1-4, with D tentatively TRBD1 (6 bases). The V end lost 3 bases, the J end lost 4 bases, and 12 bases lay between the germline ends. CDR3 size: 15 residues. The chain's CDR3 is CASSFTGQLNEKLFF. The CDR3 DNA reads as TGTGCCAGCAGTTTTACAGGGCAGCTTAATGAAAAACTGTTTTTT.

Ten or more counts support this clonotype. CDR3 region: CASTETGLNTEAFF. DNA of the CDR3: TGTGCCAGCACAGAGACAGGGTTGAACACTGAAGCTTTCTTT. The V call is TRBV28, the J call TRBJ1-1; TRBD1 aligns across 7 bases. This CDR3 has 14 amino acids. The ends lost 7 bases at V and 0 bases at J; junction bases unmatched: 5. The germline gives CDR1 MDHEN, CDR2 SYDVKM. Full variable domain (rest looked up from reference TRBV28 and TRBJ1-1): DVKVTQSSRYLVKRTGEKVFLECVQDMDHENMFWYRQDPGLGLRLIYFSYDVKMKEKGDIPEGYSVSREKKERFSLILESASTNQTSMYLCASTETGLNTEAFFGQGTRLTVV.

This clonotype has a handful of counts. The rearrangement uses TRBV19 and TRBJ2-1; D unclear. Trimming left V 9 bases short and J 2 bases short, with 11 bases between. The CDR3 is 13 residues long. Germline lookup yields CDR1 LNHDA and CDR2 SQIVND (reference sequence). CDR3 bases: TGTGCCAGCACCATGGGCACCTACAATGAGCAGTTCTTC. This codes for CASTMGTYNEQFF.

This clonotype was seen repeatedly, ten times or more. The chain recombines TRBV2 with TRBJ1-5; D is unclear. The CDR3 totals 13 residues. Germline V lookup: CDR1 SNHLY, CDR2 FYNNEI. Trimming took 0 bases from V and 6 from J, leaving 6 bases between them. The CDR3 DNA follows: TGTGCCAGCAGTGAAGCGTATCGTCAGCCCCAGCATTTT. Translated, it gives CASSEAYRQPQHF.

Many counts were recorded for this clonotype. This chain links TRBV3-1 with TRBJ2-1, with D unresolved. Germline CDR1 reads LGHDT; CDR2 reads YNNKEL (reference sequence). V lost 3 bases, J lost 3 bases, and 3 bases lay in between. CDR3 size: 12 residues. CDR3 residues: CASSHLYNEQFF. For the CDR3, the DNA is TGTGCCAGCAGCCACCTCTACAATGAGCAGTTCTTC.

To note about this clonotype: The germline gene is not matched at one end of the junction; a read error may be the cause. CDR3 sequence: CASSRARQETQCF. The CDR3 nucleotides are TGTGCTAGCAGCCGGGCTCGCCAAGAGACCCAGTGCTTC. The J gene is TRBJ2-5, the V gene TRBV7-7; no reliable D call. Per the germline V gene, CDR1 is SSHAT and CDR2 is FNYEAQ (reference sequence). The CDR3 covers 13 residues. The full variable domain, its missing parts supplied by reference TRBV7-7 and TRBJ2-5, is GAGVSQSPRYKVTKRGQDVTLRCDPISSHATLYWYQQALGQGPEFLTYFNYEAQPDKSGLPSDRFSAERPEGSISTLTIQRTEQRDSAMYRCASSRARQETQCFGPGTRLLVL.

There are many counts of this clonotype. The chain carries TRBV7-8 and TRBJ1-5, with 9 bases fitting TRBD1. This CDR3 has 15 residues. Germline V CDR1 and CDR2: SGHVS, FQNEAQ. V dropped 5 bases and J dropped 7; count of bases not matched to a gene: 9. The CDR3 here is CASSPDRGKGQPQHF. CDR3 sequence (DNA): TGTGCCAGCAGCCCAGACAGGGGGAAGGGCCAGCCCCAGCATTTT. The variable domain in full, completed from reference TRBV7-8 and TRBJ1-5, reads GAGVSQSPRYKVAKRGQDVALRCDPISGHVSLFWYQQALGQGPEFLTYFQNEAQLDKSGLPSDRFFAERPEGSVSTLKIQRTQQEDSAVYLCASSPDRGKGQPQHFGDGTRLSIL.

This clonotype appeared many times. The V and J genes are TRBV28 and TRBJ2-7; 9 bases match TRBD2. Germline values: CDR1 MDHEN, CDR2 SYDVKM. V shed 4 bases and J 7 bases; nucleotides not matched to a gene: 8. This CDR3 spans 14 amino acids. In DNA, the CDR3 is TGTGCCAGCAGTTCGGGTGGCGGGAGGGTTGAGCAGTACTTC. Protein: CASSSGGGRVEQYF.

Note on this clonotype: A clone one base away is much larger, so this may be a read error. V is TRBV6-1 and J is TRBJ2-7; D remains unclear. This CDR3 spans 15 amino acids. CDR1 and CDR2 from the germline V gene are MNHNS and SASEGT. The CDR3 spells CTSSPTRAVSYEQYF. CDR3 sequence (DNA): TGTACCAGCAGTCCGACCCGTGCGGTATCCTACGAGCAGTACTTC.

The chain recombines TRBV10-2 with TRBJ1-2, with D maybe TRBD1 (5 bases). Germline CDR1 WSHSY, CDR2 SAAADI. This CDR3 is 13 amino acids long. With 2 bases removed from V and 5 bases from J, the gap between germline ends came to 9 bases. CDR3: CASSEEWGYGYTF. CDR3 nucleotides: TGCGCCAGCAGTGAGGAATGGGGGTATGGCTACACCTTC.

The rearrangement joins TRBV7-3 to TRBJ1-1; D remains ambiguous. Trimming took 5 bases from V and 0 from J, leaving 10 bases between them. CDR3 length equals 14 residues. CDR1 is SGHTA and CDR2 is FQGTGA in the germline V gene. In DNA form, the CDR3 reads TGTGCCAGCAGCACTGGGCCCATGAACACTGAAGCTTTCTTT. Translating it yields CASSTGPMNTEAFF.

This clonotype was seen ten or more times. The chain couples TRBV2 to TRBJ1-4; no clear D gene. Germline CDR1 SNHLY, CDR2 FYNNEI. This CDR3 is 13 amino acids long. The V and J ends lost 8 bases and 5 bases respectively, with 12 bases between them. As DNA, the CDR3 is TGTGCCAGCCAACTCGACTTGAATGAAAAACTGTTTTTT. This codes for CASQLDLNEKLFF.

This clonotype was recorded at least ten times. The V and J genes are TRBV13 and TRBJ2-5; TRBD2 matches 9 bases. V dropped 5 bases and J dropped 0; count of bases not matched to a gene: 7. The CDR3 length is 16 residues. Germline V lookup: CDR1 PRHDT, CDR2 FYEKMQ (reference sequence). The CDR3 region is CASSPRTSEHQETQYF. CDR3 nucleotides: TGTGCCAGCAGCCCGCGGACTAGCGAGCACCAAGAGACCCAGTACTTC.

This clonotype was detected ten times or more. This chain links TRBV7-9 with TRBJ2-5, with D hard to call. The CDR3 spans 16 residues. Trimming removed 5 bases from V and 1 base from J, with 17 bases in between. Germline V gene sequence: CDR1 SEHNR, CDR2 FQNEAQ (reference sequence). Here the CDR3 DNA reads TGTGCCAGCAGCCCCCGATCAGCGAGAAGCCAAGAGACCCAGTACTTC. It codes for CASSPRSARSQETQYF.

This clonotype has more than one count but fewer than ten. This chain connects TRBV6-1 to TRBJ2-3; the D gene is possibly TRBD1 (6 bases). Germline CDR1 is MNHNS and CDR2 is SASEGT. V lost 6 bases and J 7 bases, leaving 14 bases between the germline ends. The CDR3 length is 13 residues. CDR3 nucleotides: TGTGCCAGCAGCCGGGACACTAGAAATACGCAGTATTTT. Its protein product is CASSRDTRNTQYF.

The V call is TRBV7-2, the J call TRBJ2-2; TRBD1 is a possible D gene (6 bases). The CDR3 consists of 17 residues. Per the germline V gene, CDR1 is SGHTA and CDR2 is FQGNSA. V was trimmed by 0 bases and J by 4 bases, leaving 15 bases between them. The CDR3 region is CASSLAGADWTTGELFF. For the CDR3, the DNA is TGTGCCAGCAGCTTAGCGGGGGCGGATTGGACCACCGGGGAGCTGTTTTTT.